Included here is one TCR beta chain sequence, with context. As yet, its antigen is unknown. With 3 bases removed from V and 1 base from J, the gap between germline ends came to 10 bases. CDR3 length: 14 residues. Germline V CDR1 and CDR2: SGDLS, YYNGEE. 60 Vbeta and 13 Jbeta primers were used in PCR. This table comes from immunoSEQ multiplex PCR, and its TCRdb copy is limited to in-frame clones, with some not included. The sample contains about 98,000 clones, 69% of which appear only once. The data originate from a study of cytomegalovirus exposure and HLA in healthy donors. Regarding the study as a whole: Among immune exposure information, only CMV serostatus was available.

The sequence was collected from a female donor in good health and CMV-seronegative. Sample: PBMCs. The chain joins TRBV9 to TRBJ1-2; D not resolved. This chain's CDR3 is CASSAEQLNYGYTF. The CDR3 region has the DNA TGTGCCAGCAGCGCAGAACAGCTTAACTATGGCTACACCTTC.